These 18 T cell receptor beta chains were all obtained from the same sample, sequenced in a study of blood T cell repertoires in COVID-19. Measured with immunoSEQ multiplex PCR; TCRdb has only the in-frame clones, and not every one. The table records 95,000 to 150,000 clones, 90% of them present only once. Material for sequencing was peripheral blood. These receptors were taken from a woman aged 55-70 years with COVID-19, enrolled during active disease.

This clone appeared once. The genes are TRBV4-3 and TRBJ2-6; 8 nucleotides agree with TRBD2. The germline V gene has CDR1 LGHNA and CDR2 YSLEER. This CDR3 spans 17 amino acids. The V and J ends lost 0 bases and 3 bases, in that order; junction bases with no gene match: 4. The CDR3 loop reads CASSQDRSGGGANVLTF. In DNA form, the CDR3 reads TGCGCCAGCAGCCAAGATCGGAGCGGGGGTGGGGCCAACGTCCTGACTTTC.

This clone was seen only once. This chain joins TRBV12-3 or TRBV12-4 and TRBJ2-3; 7 bases are shared with TRBD1. V trimming: 6 bases; J trimming: 4 bases; junction bases outside the gene matches: 4. The CDR3 runs 13 residues. The CDR3 region is CASRPTGADTQYF. The CDR3 nucleotides are TGTGCCAGCAGACCCACAGGGGCAGATACGCAGTATTTT.

This chain connects TRBV7-9 to TRBJ2-3, with D tentatively TRBD2 (6 bases). This CDR3 comprises 13 residues. Germline V gene sequence: CDR1 SEHNR, CDR2 FQNEAQ (reference sequence). V lost 4 bases and J 6 bases, leaving 11 bases between the germline ends. CDR3 loop: CASSSLATDTQYF. The CDR3 DNA is TGTGCCAGCAGCTCCCTAGCGACCGATACGCAGTATTTT.

The chain links TRBV7-2 to TRBJ2-7, with 7 bases aligning to TRBD2. CDR3 length: 16 amino acids. V shed 1 base and J 4 bases; nucleotides not matched to a gene: 10. The germline gives CDR1 SGHTA, CDR2 FQGNSA. CDR3 bases: TGTGCCAGCAGCTTAGACTTATCGGCGGGGGAGTACGAGCAGTACTTC. Its protein is CASSLDLSAGEYEQYF.

V usage is TRBV27 and J usage is TRBJ1-2, with 10 bases matching TRBD1. The CDR3 contains 19 residues. With 7 bases clipped from V and 4 bases from J, the junction kept 21 bases outside the gene matches. Germline assignment: CDR1 MNHEY and CDR2 SMNVEV (reference sequence). CDR3 residues: CASTRESGTGVPPLYGYTF. DNA for the CDR3: TGTGCCAGCACTCGGGAGTCCGGGACAGGGGTTCCGCCCCTCTATGGCTACACCTTC.

The chain combines TRBV7-9 with TRBJ1-2, with 7 bases matching TRBD1. The CDR3 is made up of 15 amino acids. Trimming cost V 4 bases and J 4 bases; bases outside gene matches: 9. Germline V gene sequence: CDR1 SEHNR, CDR2 FQNEAQ (reference sequence). CDR3 amino acids: CASSYTTTGSYGYTF. Written as DNA, the CDR3 is TGTGCCAGCAGCTACACTACGACAGGGTCCTATGGCTACACCTTC.

This chain connects TRBV10-3 to TRBJ1-6; D gene ambiguous. This CDR3 region has 13 residues. CDR1 is ENHRY and CDR2 is SYGVKD in the germline V gene. Trimming removed 6 bases at V and 8 bases at J, with 11 bases between. CDR3 in DNA: TGTGCCATCAGCGGGAAGCTAGATTCACCCCTCCACTTT. Encoded protein: CAISGKLDSPLHF.

This clone was picked up one time. V is TRBV12-3 or TRBV12-4 and J is TRBJ1-2; 7 nucleotides match TRBD1. Germline trimming cut 2 bases from V and 8 bases from J; bases unmatched to any gene: 5. CDR3 length: 13 amino acids. CDR3 in amino acids: CASSLTGESGYTF. The CDR3 DNA reads as TGTGCCAGCAGTTTAACAGGGGAGTCCGGCTACACCTTC.

The chain carries TRBV7-9 and TRBJ2-7, with TRBD1 matching 7 bases. The length of the CDR3 is 14 residues. With V trimmed by 5 bases and J by 2 bases, 6 bases remained unmatched. Germline V gene lookup returns CDR1 SEHNR and CDR2 FQNEAQ (reference sequence). The CDR3 here is CASSARDRAYEQYF. CDR3 DNA: TGTGCCAGCAGCGCGCGCGACAGGGCCTACGAGCAGTACTTC.

V and J are TRBV4-1 and TRBJ2-3, with D possibly matching TRBD1 (5 bases). The CDR3 is made up of 15 amino acids. V was pared by 1 base and J by 1 base, with 9 bases between. Germline lookup yields CDR1 MGHRA and CDR2 YSYEKL. The CDR3 region has the DNA TGCGCCAGCAGCCAAGCAGGGCGCGGCACAGATACGCAGTATTTT. Its translation is CASSQAGRGTDTQYF.

The chain recombines TRBV5-1 with TRBJ2-5; weak D call: TRBD1 (6 bases). CDR1 is SGHRS, CDR2 YFSETQ, per germline. V gave up 2 bases and J gave up 0 bases, with 11 bases separating them. The length of the CDR3 is 15 residues. The CDR3 DNA reads as TGCGCCAGCAGCTTAGGGGGAATAAACCAAGAGACCCAGTACTTC. As protein: CASSLGGINQETQYF.

The genes are TRBV5-1 and TRBJ2-7; a weak D match, TRBD2 (6 bases). Trimming stripped 4 bases from V and 3 bases from J, with 14 bases between. Germline V gives CDR1 SGHRS, CDR2 YFSETQ. The CDR3 is 14 residues long. CDR3 coding DNA: TGCGCCAGCAGCCCGGAGGGACGGAACTACGAGCAGTACTTC. Encoded protein: CASSPEGRNYEQYF.

V and J are TRBV7-2 and TRBJ1-2, with TRBD1 matching over 11 bases. Germline V CDR1 and CDR2: SGHTA, FQGNSA. There are 14 residues in the CDR3. The trim removed 6 bases at V and 4 bases at J, leaving 4 bases unmatched. The CDR3 nucleotides are TGTGCCAGCAGGCCCGGGACAGGGGGCTATGGCTACACCTTC. Encoded protein: CASRPGTGGYGYTF.

In nucleotides, the CDR3 is TGCGCCAGCAGCCAAGAGTTTAGCGGGGGGGCCGAGGGGACCCAGTACTTC. Protein sequence: CASSQEFSGGAEGTQYF. The chain couples TRBV4-3 to TRBJ2-5; 11 bases are a match to TRBD2. The trim removed 0 bases at V and 7 bases at J, leaving 10 bases unmatched. CDR1 and CDR2 (germline): LGHNA, YSLEER. The CDR3 has 17 amino acids.

The chain joins TRBV5-5 to TRBJ2-7; possibly TRBD2 for D (5 bases). This CDR3 region has 14 residues. V lost 2 bases, J lost 2 bases, and 11 bases lay in between. Germline V gene lookup returns CDR1 SGHKS and CDR2 YYEKEE (reference sequence). The CDR3 loop is CASSLGGVPYEQYF. For the CDR3, the DNA is TGTGCCAGCAGCTTAGGAGGCGTTCCCTACGAGCAGTACTTC. The variable domain in full, completed from reference TRBV5-5 and TRBJ2-7, reads DAGVTQSPTHLIKTRGQQVTLRCSPISGHKSVSWYQQVLGQGPQFIFQYYEKEERGRGNFPDRFSARQFPNYSSELNVNALLLGDSALYLCASSLGGVPYEQYFGPGTRLTVT.

This clone was observed once. The V gene is TRBV12-3 or TRBV12-4, the J gene TRBJ1-1; tentative D call: TRBD1 (5 bases). With 6 bases removed from V and 5 bases from J, the gap between germline ends came to 13 bases. This CDR3 spans 13 amino acids. The CDR3 DNA is TGTGCCAGCAGGGAACCAGGGAGGACTGAAGCTTTCTTT. The encoded protein is CASREPGRTEAFF.

The V gene is TRBV11-1, the J gene TRBJ2-6, with unresolved D. The V gene lost 3 bases and the J gene lost 7 bases, with 7 bases spanning the gap. Germline V gene sequence: CDR1 SGHAT, CDR2 FQDESV (reference sequence). The CDR3 runs 13 residues. CDR3 residues: CASSFEAANVLTF. CDR3 DNA sequence: TGTGCCAGCAGCTTTGAGGCCGCCAACGTCCTGACTTTC.

V and J are TRBV30 and TRBJ2-2; no reliable D call. Trimming pared 1 base from V and 8 bases from J, leaving 5 bases between. The CDR3 has 11 amino acids. CDR1 and CDR2 (germline): GTSNPN, SVGIG (reference sequence). The CDR3 DNA sequence: TGTGCCTGGAGTGGGCGGGGGGAGCTGTTTTTT. Translation: CAWSGRGELFF. Full variable domain (rest looked up from reference TRBV30 and TRBJ2-2): SQTIHQWPATLVQPVGSPLSLECTVEGTSNPNLYWYRQAAGRGLQLLFYSVGIGQISSEVPQNLSASRPQDRQFILSSKKLLLSDSGFYLCAWSGRGELFFGEGSRLTVL.